This T cell receptor (beta chain) was found in a study of PD-1 blockade in classical Hodgkin lymphoma. General study findings and limits: Newly diagnosed patients were reported to start with lower TCR diversity than healthy donors. TCR diversity rose significantly by C4D1 in CD4+ but not CD8+ cells. Similar baseline diversity was found in complete responders and newly diagnosed patients.

On this clone itself: The antigen is not known.

Noted time point: cycle 4 day 1 (C4D1), after five to seven weeks of nivolumab. Following autologous stem cell transplantation, relapse occurred in every patient, and exposure to brentuximab vedotin varied. Assay used: immunoSEQ multiplex PCR; TCRdb lists only in-frame clones, some missing. The table shows 20,000 to 25,000 clones, with roughly three quarters occurring only once. In germline, CDR1 is SGHDT, CDR2 YYEEEE. This CDR3 region has 11 residues. V lost 2 bases to trimming and J lost 0 bases, with 0 bases between them. V usage is TRBV5-6 and J usage is TRBJ2-7; no clear D. The sequencing here drew on peripheral blood mononuclear cells (PBMCs), taken before the fourth cycle of nivolumab. The sequence came from a human donor with classical Hodgkin lymphoma. The CDR3 loop is CASSFSYEQYF. Written as DNA, the CDR3 is TGTGCCAGCAGCTTCTCCTACGAGCAGTACTTC.